This T cell receptor (beta chain) was captured in a study of blood T cell repertoires in COVID-19. CDR3 length equals 15 residues. The V gene end was trimmed by 6 bases and the J gene end by 0 bases; junction bases not matched to a gene: 5. CDR1 is MRHNA, CDR2 SNTAGT, per germline. TCRdb's copy holds only in-frame clones and misses some; the assay was immunoSEQ multiplex PCR. The table lists approximately 150,000 clones, roughly 88% of them singletons. The rearrangement uses TRBV6-4 and TRBJ2-3; TRBD2 matches at 8 bases. The TCR was taken from a man in his 70s with acute or convalescent COVID-19. The sequenced sample consisted of peripheral blood. The CDR3 DNA reads TGTGCCAGCAGAATGATAGCGGGAAGCACAGATACGCAGTATTTT. It codes for CASRMIAGSTDTQYF.